This T cell receptor (beta chain) was sequenced during a study of human thymus T cells. Study-wide points: Repertoires from thymus and blood appeared to show biased V and J gene usage. Related research found strongly overlapping thymic repertoires in unrelated individuals.

On this clone: Its matching antigen is unknown.

The thymus tissue came from resections taken during corrective heart surgery. Healthy Finnish infants undergoing corrective surgery for congenital heart defects were the donors. Repertoires were generated with immunoSEQ multiplex PCR, while TCRdb's copy carries only in-frame clones and drops some. This table holds more than 70,000 clones, 96% found once. Germline V gene data show CDR1 as SGHVS and CDR2 as FNYEAQ. The CDR3 consists of 17 residues. J lost 1 base, V lost 4 bases, and 9 bases had no gene match. The chain joins TRBV7-6 to TRBJ2-5; TRBD2 agrees at 10 bases. The receptor comes from a boy younger than two with a congenital heart defect but otherwise immunologically healthy. Material: thymus tissue. CDR3 sequence reads: CASSSTRGTSVQETQYF. For the CDR3, the DNA is TGTGCCAGCAGCTCCACCCGTGGGACTAGCGTCCAAGAGACCCAGTACTTC.